Below are 15 T cell receptor beta chains sequenced from a single sample in a study of blood T cell repertoires in COVID-19. Clones were sequenced by immunoSEQ multiplex PCR, and TCRdb holds only the in-frame ones, with some missing. The sample shows about 180,000 clones, 82% of them seen only once. Sequenced input: PBMCs or T cells enriched from blood (not recorded which). Every receptor here comes from a man in his sixties who had recovered from COVID-19.

The chain recombines TRBV7-3 with TRBJ1-2, with TRBD1 identical over 9 bases. The germline gives CDR1 SGHTA, CDR2 FQGTGA. Trimming removed 5 bases from V and 6 bases from J; junction bases left unmatched: 13. CDR3 length: 16 residues. The CDR3 sequence: CASSPSWTGVLDGYTF. The CDR3 coding sequence is TGTGCCAGCAGCCCTTCGTGGACAGGGGTGTTGGATGGCTACACCTTC.

The chain employs TRBV7-3 and TRBJ2-1; the match to TRBD2 covers 7 bases. This CDR3 is 13 amino acids long. V trimming: 4 bases; J trimming: 16 bases; junction bases outside the gene matches: 13. CDR1 and CDR2 from the germline V gene are SGHTA and FQGTGA. The CDR3 loop is CASSSWGGDTFFF. In DNA, the CDR3 is TGTGCCAGCAGCTCCTGGGGGGGAGACACGTTCTTCTTC.

V and J are TRBV15 and TRBJ2-7, with 9 bases aligning to TRBD1. CDR1 is LNHNV and CDR2 is YYDKDF in the germline V gene (reference sequence). V was clipped by 3 bases and J by 5 bases; unmatched bases: 5. CDR3 size: 14 residues. This CDR3 reads CATSRDRGINEQYF. Here the CDR3 DNA reads TGTGCCACCAGCAGGGACAGGGGCATTAACGAGCAGTACTTC.

The V gene is TRBV5-1, the J gene TRBJ2-3, with D perhaps matching TRBD2 (6 bases). The ends were cut back, 4 bases at V and 2 bases at J, with 11 bases in the middle. This CDR3 has 14 residues. Germline V gene sequence: CDR1 SGHRS, CDR2 YFSETQ. CDR3 DNA sequence: TGCGCCAGCAGCCAGGGACTGGCCACAGATACGCAGTATTTT. Translating gives CASSQGLATDTQYF. Combining the CDR3 with reference TRBV5-1 and TRBJ2-3 gives the whole variable domain KAGVTQTPRYLIKTRGQQVTLSCSPISGHRSVSWYQQTPGQGLQFLFEYFSETQRNKGNFPGRFSGRQFSNSRSEMNVSTLELGDSALYLCASSQGLATDTQYFGPGTRLTVL.

The CDR3 spells CASSPSWTGAGEKLFF. As DNA, the CDR3 is TGTGCCAGCAGCCCGAGCTGGACAGGGGCGGGGGAAAAACTGTTTTTT. The chain links TRBV7-9 to TRBJ1-4, with 9 bases that match TRBD1. Looked up from germline, CDR1 is SEHNR and CDR2 is FQNEAQ (reference sequence). The V and J ends lost 5 bases and 8 bases, in that order; junction bases with no gene match: 12. The CDR3 sequence is 16 residues long. The complete variable domain, with remaining parts taken from reference TRBV7-9 and TRBJ1-4, reads DTGVSQNPRHKITKRGQNVTFRCDPISEHNRLYWYRQTLGQGPEFLTYFQNEAQLEKSRLLSDRFSAERPKGSFSTLEIQRTEQGDSAMYLCASSPSWTGAGEKLFFGSGTQLSVL.

V usage is TRBV5-4 and J usage is TRBJ2-3, with 14 bases aligning to TRBD2. The CDR3 contains 19 residues. Trimming took 7 bases from V and 5 from J; bases not matched to a gene: 18. CDR1 SGHNT and CDR2 YYREEE come from the germline V gene (reference sequence). CDR3 bases: TGTGCCAGCGAACACGGGACTAGCGGGAGATCGGGTGGCAGAGATACGCAGTATTTT. Amino acids: CASEHGTSGRSGGRDTQYF.

This clone has only one observation. V usage is TRBV5-1 and J usage is TRBJ2-4; 7 nucleotides match TRBD1. CDR1 is SGHRS and CDR2 is YFSETQ in the germline V gene. CDR3 length: 16 residues. V trimming: 4 bases; J trimming: 0 bases; junction bases outside the gene matches: 7. CDR3 region: CASSPGQPLAKNIQYF. In DNA form, the CDR3 reads TGCGCCAGCAGCCCGGGACAGCCCCTAGCCAAAAACATTCAGTACTTC. Based on the CDR3 plus reference TRBV5-1 and TRBJ2-4, the full variable domain is KAGVTQTPRYLIKTRGQQVTLSCSPISGHRSVSWYQQTPGQGLQFLFEYFSETQRNKGNFPGRFSGRQFSNSRSEMNVSTLELGDSALYLCASSPGQPLAKNIQYFGAGTRLSVL.

The CDR3 region is CASSQDLGGGGTDTQYF. CDR3 coding DNA: TGTGCCAGCAGCCAAGATTTAGGGGGGGGAGGCACAGATACGCAGTATTTT. V usage is TRBV4-2 and J usage is TRBJ2-3, with D tentatively TRBD2 (7 bases). The CDR3 spans 17 residues. CDR1 LGHNA and CDR2 YNFKEQ come from the germline V gene. Trimming shortened V by 0 bases and J by 1 base, and 14 bases separated the two germline ends.

The chain combines TRBV6-5 with TRBJ1-6; D perhaps matches TRBD1 (6 bases). The CDR3 totals 14 residues. Germline V lookup: CDR1 MNHEY, CDR2 SVGAGI. V was clipped by 6 bases and J by 6 bases, with 12 bases between them. The CDR3, as DNA: TGTGCCAGCAGAGCTACAGGGCTTAATTCACCCCTCCACTTT. This codes for CASRATGLNSPLHF.

This chain links TRBV7-2 with TRBJ1-4; D unresolved. The CDR3 is 13 amino acids. Germline values: CDR1 SGHTA, CDR2 FQGNSA. The germline V and J ends were trimmed by 3 bases and 4 bases, with 6 bases remaining between them. The CDR3 here is CASSFQINEKLFF. As DNA, the CDR3 is TGTGCCAGCAGCTTCCAGATTAATGAAAAACTGTTTTTT.

The table lists this clone with a few counts. The gene calls are TRBV11-2 and TRBJ2-2; the D is unclear. The V gene's germline CDR1 is SGHAT and CDR2 FQNNGV. The CDR3 runs 15 residues. V was pared by 1 base and J by 4 bases, with 10 bases between. CDR3 protein: CASSLGSRLTGELFF. Written as DNA, the CDR3 is TGTGCCAGCAGCTTAGGCTCCAGACTCACCGGGGAGCTGTTTTTT.

This rearrangement joins TRBV19 to TRBJ1-2; TRBD1 agrees at 9 bases. Losses at the gene ends were 8 bases for V and 4 bases for J; bases not matched to a gene: 8. Looked up from germline, CDR1 is LNHDA and CDR2 is SQIVND (reference sequence). The length of the CDR3 is 14 residues. The DNA of the CDR3 is TGTGCCAGTCGATATACGGACAGGGGCTATGGCTACACCTTC. Amino acids: CASRYTDRGYGYTF.

The rearrangement joins TRBV18 to TRBJ2-1; 9 bases are a match to TRBD1. The CDR3 totals 15 residues. The germline V gene encodes CDR1 KGHSH and CDR2 LQKENI. V dropped 4 bases and J dropped 3; count of bases not matched to a gene: 4. The CDR3 DNA reads TGTGCCAGCTCACGGGACAGGGACCTCTACAATGAGCAGTTCTTC. Its translation is CASSRDRDLYNEQFF.

This chain joins TRBV6-5 and TRBJ2-7, with D perhaps matching TRBD1 (6 bases). This CDR3 region has 15 residues. V gave up 2 bases and J gave up 2 bases, with 13 bases separating them. The germline V gene encodes CDR1 MNHEY and CDR2 SVGAGI. DNA of the CDR3: TGTGCCAGCAGTTACGTGACAGGCCCAGCCTACGAGCAGTACTTC. Encoded protein: CASSYVTGPAYEQYF.

The rearrangement links TRBV6-1 to TRBJ1-3; D may be TRBD1 (5 bases). The ends were cut back, 3 bases at V and 4 bases at J, with 7 bases in the middle. Germline V gene sequence: CDR1 MNHNS, CDR2 SASEGT. The CDR3 contains 13 residues. The CDR3 spells CASSETVGNTIYF. The CDR3 DNA reads TGTGCCAGCAGTGAGACAGTCGGAAACACCATATATTTT.